This T cell receptor (beta chain) was profiled in a study of blood T cell repertoires in COVID-19. Overall study context: Nucleic acid was either cDNA or gDNA, and it came from T cells, B-cell-depleted T cells, or PBMCs.

Enrolment of Seattle patients took place during active infection, and they were followed longitudinally. Authors' analysis steps: How many nucleated cells were present was estimated from reference gene primer amplification. The data were produced by immunoSEQ multiplex PCR, yet TCRdb's version contains in-frame clones alone and is incomplete. For V, J and clone size, that table is used; D and trimming come from the DNA. The data show 380,000 or so clones, 86% seen once. Material: peripheral blood. The TCR comes from a woman between 55 and 75 years old with COVID-19, enrolled during active disease.

CDR3 sequence: CASSLSSLEDTQYF. As DNA, the CDR3 is TGCGCCAGCAGCTTGAGTTCTCTAGAGGATACGCAGTATTTT. J is TRBJ2-3 and V is TRBV5-1; no firm D call. The V gene lost 1 base and the J gene lost 6 bases, with 12 bases spanning the gap. The CDR3 is 14 amino acids. In germline, CDR1 is SGHRS, CDR2 YFSETQ.